The entry below describes one T cell receptor (beta chain). This sample stems from a study of blood T cell repertoires in COVID-19. Original processing methods: Estimation of nucleated cell counts was performed using reference gene primer amplification. Profiled with immunoSEQ multiplex PCR; TCRdb holds only in-frame clones, not every one. V and J calls and clone size follow that table, whereas D and trimming were derived from the DNA. The sample yields over 200,000 clones, just under 90% seen once. The study recruited people aged 18 to 89 years across under 25 US areas. Researchers sorted participants into cohorts using their self-reported clinical history. V lost 2 bases to trimming and J lost 4 bases; unmatched junction nucleotides: 3. This CDR3 has 15 amino acids. From germline, CDR1 is MNHEY and CDR2 SVGAGI.

The TCR was taken from a woman in her twenties or thirties with acute COVID-19. The sequencing sample was made of PBMCs or T cells enriched from blood (not recorded which). The V call is TRBV6-5, the J call TRBJ1-4, with 8 bases identical to TRBD1. The CDR3 reads CASSYTTGDNEKLFF. Written as DNA, the CDR3 is TGTGCCAGCAGTTACACGACAGGGGATAATGAAAAACTGTTTTTT.